One sample yielded the 27 T cell receptor beta chains listed below, sequenced in a study of T cell changes during pregnancy in multiple sclerosis (dated by TCRdb to between 2019 and 2020). Receptors were amplified or captured by the immunoSEQ multiplex PCR assay. Held by TCRdb, this immuneACCESS table contains in-frame sequences only and omits some clones. Under half of the omission traces to an unresolved V gene where checked; the cause of the rest is unknown. Counted in this sample were 30,000 to 40,000 clones; roughly 93% of them appeared once. The ten largest clones capture roughly 8.7% of the sample. The source was CD8+ T cells from peripheral blood mononuclear cells, collected in the third trimester of pregnancy. Receptors were obtained from a female donor with multiple sclerosis, enrolled in a pregnancy study.

The V and J genes are TRBV27 and TRBJ2-3; 9 bases match TRBD2. V lost 8 bases to trimming and J lost 4 bases; unmatched junction nucleotides: 4. Germline V CDR1 and CDR2: MNHEY, SMNVEV (reference sequence). The CDR3 runs to 13 residues. The CDR3 here is CASGAGGPDTQYF. CDR3 DNA sequence: TGTGCCAGCGGGGCGGGGGGGCCAGATACGCAGTATTTT.

Worth noting for this clone: Compared with germline, one end of the junction differs, possibly owing to a read error. In nucleotides, the CDR3 is TGTGCCAGCACCTTAGCGGGGGCCGACGGGACCCAGTACTTC. Protein: CASTLAGADGTQYF. The rearrangement joins TRBV7-6 to TRBJ2-5; 9 bases agree with TRBD2. The CDR3 sequence is 14 residues long. Germline V gene data show CDR1 as SGHVS and CDR2 as FNYEAQ.

The chain recombines TRBV6-5 with TRBJ1-1; 8 nucleotides agree with TRBD1. The V segment lost 6 bases and the J segment 5 bases; nucleotides outside the gene matches: 5. This CDR3 has 13 residues. From germline, CDR1 is MNHEY and CDR2 SVGAGI. The CDR3 coding sequence is TGTGCCAGCAGCAAGACAGGGGTAACTGAAGCTTTCTTT. It translates to CASSKTGVTEAFF.

The rearrangement links TRBV13 to TRBJ2-5; 14 nucleotides align to TRBD2. V lost 5 bases, J lost 2 bases, and 4 bases stayed unmatched. The germline V gene encodes CDR1 PRHDT and CDR2 FYEKMQ (reference sequence). The CDR3 is made up of 16 amino acids. For the CDR3, the DNA is TGTGCCAGCAGCAACGGGACTAGCGGGGGACAAGAGACCCAGTACTTC. Translation: CASSNGTSGGQETQYF.

This rearrangement joins TRBV5-4 to TRBJ2-5, with D tentatively TRBD2 (6 bases). Trimming stripped 4 bases from V and 2 bases from J, with 18 bases between. Germline V gene sequence: CDR1 SGHNT, CDR2 YYREEE (reference sequence). The CDR3 is made up of 16 amino acids. The DNA of the CDR3 is TGTGCCAGCAGCCCGGGGGATCACGGCGTTCAAGAGACCCAGTACTTC. This translates into CASSPGDHGVQETQYF.

This clone was counted only a few times. V is TRBV27 and J is TRBJ2-2, with D unclear. CDR3 size: 12 residues. Trimming shortened V by 8 bases and J by 6 bases, and 10 bases separated the two germline ends. Germline CDR1 and CDR2: MNHEY and SMNVEV (reference sequence). CDR3: CASSQVPGELFF. Here the CDR3 DNA reads TGTGCCAGCTCTCAGGTTCCCGGGGAGCTGTTTTTT.

The chain carries TRBV7-9 and TRBJ2-3, with 7 bases lining up with TRBD1. From germline, CDR1 is SEHNR and CDR2 FQNEAQ (reference sequence). The CDR3 is made up of 14 amino acids. Here the CDR3 DNA reads TGTGCGTGGAAGGGGGCGACGAGCACAGATACGCAGTATTTT. It translates to CAWKGATSTDTQYF.

In DNA, the CDR3 is TGTGCCAGCAGCGGCCAGGGACAGGGAACGACAGATACGCAGTATTTT. It codes for CASSGQGQGTTDTQYF. This chain links TRBV9 with TRBJ2-3; 9 positions match TRBD1. The V segment lost 3 bases and the J segment 3 bases; nucleotides outside the gene matches: 8. The CDR3 consists of 16 residues. The germline gives CDR1 SGDLS, CDR2 YYNGEE.

The chain combines TRBV14 with TRBJ2-7; D perhaps matches TRBD2 (6 bases). CDR3 length: 13 residues. Looked up from germline, CDR1 is SGHDN and CDR2 is FVKESK. V shed 8 bases and J shed 0 bases, with 11 bases lying between them. CDR3 protein: CASRDSSSYEQYF. The CDR3 DNA reads TGTGCCAGCCGGGACTCAAGCTCCTACGAGCAGTACTTC.

The chain is built from TRBV2 and TRBJ1-2, with TRBD1 as a possible D gene (5 bases). Deletions cut 4 bases from V and 4 bases from J, with 10 bases between. This CDR3 is built from 13 residues. Germline loops: CDR1 SNHLY, CDR2 FYNNEI. The CDR3 loop reads CASSGRVGYGYTF. CDR3 bases: TGTGCCAGCAGTGGCAGGGTGGGCTATGGCTACACCTTC.

The chain carries TRBV2 and TRBJ2-2; 10 positions match TRBD1. V gave up 3 bases and J gave up 5 bases; unmatched junction bases: 6. The germline gives CDR1 SNHLY, CDR2 FYNNEI. This CDR3 comprises 16 residues. The CDR3 loop is CASSDRQGARTGELFF. CDR3 coding DNA: TGTGCCAGCAGTGATAGACAGGGGGCTCGGACCGGGGAGCTGTTTTTT.

For the CDR3, the DNA is TGTGCCAGCAGCCGGGACAGGGGTAGCTCCTACGAGCAGTACTTC. Its translation is CASSRDRGSSYEQYF. The rearrangement joins TRBV7-2 to TRBJ2-7, with 10 bases matching TRBD1. Germline-derived CDR1 and CDR2 are SGHTA and FQGNSA. The CDR3 contains 15 residues. The J segment lost 0 bases and the V segment lost 5 bases, leaving 4 bases of the junction unmatched.

V and J are TRBV5-6 and TRBJ2-1; 13 nucleotides align to TRBD2. The CDR3 consists of 15 residues. V gave up 5 bases and J gave up 7 bases; unmatched junction bases: 6. CDR1 and CDR2 (germline): SGHDT, YYEEEE. This chain's CDR3 is CASSRPGLAGNEQFF. Written as DNA, the CDR3 is TGTGCCAGCAGTCGGCCGGGACTAGCGGGGAATGAGCAGTTCTTC.

The CDR3 loop reads CASSSLQGNTGELFF. CDR3 DNA: TGTGCCAGCAGTAGCCTACAGGGTAACACCGGGGAGCTGTTTTTT. The chain links TRBV6-5 to TRBJ2-2; weak D call: TRBD1 (6 bases). Germline CDR1 MNHEY, CDR2 SVGAGI. The CDR3 has 15 residues. V was cut by 5 bases and J by 2 bases, with 12 bases left in between.

The chain is built from TRBV15 and TRBJ2-3; 8 positions agree with TRBD2. Per germline, CDR1 LNHNV and CDR2 YYDKDF (reference sequence). The CDR3 sequence is 15 residues long. V was pared by 0 bases and J by 1 base, with 0 bases of the junction left unmatched. As DNA, the CDR3 is TGTGCCACCAGCAGAGAGCGGGGGGGCACAGATACGCAGTATTTT. It codes for CATSRERGGTDTQYF.

CDR3 in amino acids: CAWSEGLNNEQFF. The CDR3 DNA reads TGTGCCTGGAGTGAGGGACTAAACAATGAGCAGTTCTTC. The chain is built from TRBV30 and TRBJ2-1, with TRBD2 matching over 7 bases. In germline, CDR1 is GTSNPN, CDR2 SVGIG (reference sequence). There are 13 residues in the CDR3. With V trimmed by 1 base and J by 5 bases, 2 bases remained unmatched.

This clone was recorded only once. The chain carries TRBV7-6 and TRBJ2-7; D may be TRBD1 (6 bases). CDR1 is SGHVS, CDR2 FNYEAQ, per germline. The V end lost 1 base, the J end lost 0 bases, and 7 bases lay between the germline ends. The CDR3 totals 14 residues. CDR3 in DNA: TGTGCCAGCAGCTTAGGACAGGACTCCTACGAGCAGTACTTC. Translation: CASSLGQDSYEQYF.

The chain joins TRBV7-9 to TRBJ1-2, with 7 positions matching TRBD1. The CDR3 runs to 12 residues. CDR1 and CDR2 from the germline V gene are SEHNR and FQNEAQ (reference sequence). J lost 5 bases, V lost 5 bases, and 2 bases had no gene match. CDR3 nucleotide sequence: TGTGCCAGCAGCGCAGGGGGATATGGCTACACCTTC. Translation: CASSAGGYGYTF.

The chain uses TRBV19 and TRBJ2-1; 7 bases align to TRBD2. The CDR3 contains 18 residues. From germline, CDR1 is LNHDA and CDR2 SQIVND (reference sequence). J lost 5 bases, V lost 6 bases, and 19 bases had no gene match. CDR3 loop: CASSPPAPSTSVDNEQFF. For the CDR3, the DNA is TGTGCCAGTAGCCCACCAGCCCCGTCCACTAGCGTCGACAATGAGCAGTTCTTC.

CDR3 coding DNA: TGTGCCAGCAGCTTAAACCTGGGGGACAGAGCCTACAATGAGCAGTTCTTC. The encoded protein is CASSLNLGDRAYNEQFF. The V and J genes are TRBV7-9 and TRBJ2-1; 7 bases are a match to TRBD1. Germline V gives CDR1 SEHNR, CDR2 FQNEAQ (reference sequence). The length of the CDR3 is 17 residues. Germline trimming cut 2 bases from V and 2 bases from J; bases unmatched to any gene: 9. The full variable domain, with the rest looked up from reference TRBV7-9 and TRBJ2-1, is DTGVSQNPRHKITKRGQNVTFRCDPISEHNRLYWYRQTLGQGPEFLTYFQNEAQLEKSRLLSDRFSAERPKGSFSTLEIQRTEQGDSAMYLCASSLNLGDRAYNEQFFGPGTRLTVL.

The V and J genes are TRBV30 and TRBJ2-5; possible D gene TRBD2, 6 bases. V was shortened by 3 bases and J by 5 bases, with 10 bases between the two germline ends. Per the germline V gene, CDR1 is GTSNPN and CDR2 is SVGIG (reference sequence). The CDR3 spans 12 residues. The chain's CDR3 is CAWSPGEETQYF. In nucleotides, the CDR3 is TGTGCCTGGAGCCCGGGAGAGGAGACCCAGTACTTC.

This rearrangement joins TRBV25-1 to TRBJ1-4, with 9 bases fitting TRBD1. CDR3 length: 14 amino acids. V dropped 8 bases and J dropped 7; count of bases not matched to a gene: 8. Germline V gene sequence: CDR1 MGHDK, CDR2 SYGVNS. The CDR3: CASRTGGVGEKLFF. CDR3 nucleotide sequence: TGTGCCAGCCGAACAGGGGGCGTCGGTGAAAAACTGTTTTTT.

The chain couples TRBV23-1 to TRBJ2-7; D might be TRBD1 (6 bases). TRBV23-1 is assigned to the ORF class and has an uncertain function. Trimming shortened V by 3 bases and J by 0 bases, and 18 bases separated the two germline ends. The CDR3 spans 17 residues. The CDR3: CASSHLAATGGSYEQYF. As DNA, the CDR3 is TGCGCCAGCAGTCATTTGGCGGCGACAGGAGGCTCCTACGAGCAGTACTTC.

This clone has just one count. The chain recombines TRBV27 with TRBJ2-3; D remains unclear. The CDR3 length is 13 residues. The ends were cut back, 1 base at V and 2 bases at J, with 4 bases in the middle. Germline values: CDR1 MNHEY, CDR2 SMNVEV (reference sequence). The CDR3 sequence is CASSLWLTDTQYF. CDR3 bases: TGTGCCAGCAGTTTATGGCTCACAGATACGCAGTATTTT.

V is TRBV6-6 and J is TRBJ2-3, with no clear D. Trimming left V 6 bases short and J 8 bases short, with 9 bases between. The CDR3 is 11 residues long. Germline CDR1 and CDR2: MNHNY and SVGAGI (reference sequence). CDR3 amino acids: CASRTTGTQYF. CDR3 coding DNA: TGTGCCAGCAGGACCACGGGTACGCAGTATTTT.

V usage is TRBV29-1 and J usage is TRBJ1-1; D not certain. Trimming took 5 bases from V and 2 from J, leaving 12 bases between them. CDR3 length: 13 amino acids. CDR1 and CDR2 (germline): SQVTM, ANQGSEA. This chain's CDR3 is CSVLDGYNTEAFF. CDR3 in DNA: TGCAGCGTTCTAGACGGATATAACACTGAAGCTTTCTTT.

The V and J genes are TRBV7-9 and TRBJ1-1, with 7 bases fitting TRBD1. V gave up 10 bases and J gave up 1 base; unmatched junction bases: 3. The CDR3 runs to 12 residues. Germline V gene sequence: CDR1 SEHNR, CDR2 FQNEAQ (reference sequence). The CDR3 DNA reads as TGTGCCACCAGACAGGGGAACACTGAAGCTTTCTTT. Protein product: CATRQGNTEAFF.